The T cell receptor (beta chain) described here comes from a study of tumor T cells in aggressive B-cell lymphoma. Assay: immunoSEQ multiplex PCR; the TCRdb copy retains only in-frame clones and omits some. The sample consists of several thousand clones, around 84% of them appearing once. This CDR3 contains 15 residues. V lost 5 bases to trimming and J lost 4 bases; unmatched junction nucleotides: 7. The germline V gene encodes CDR1 SGHTA and CDR2 FQGTGA. The receptor was isolated from an adult with diffuse large B cell lymphoma. Specimen: tumor tissue. The genes are TRBV7-3 and TRBJ2-5, with 10 bases that match TRBD2. The DNA of the CDR3 is TGTGCCAGCAGCCCCAGCGGGGGGGTAGGAGAGACCCAGTACTTC. The encoded protein is CASSPSGGVGETQYF.